Reported below is one TCR beta chain. Antigen unknown. Between the mid-2010s and the late 2010s, patients underwent resection in Japan or China. Two lung cancer pathologists independently confirmed each histologic diagnosis. This sample was included in a study of immune evolution from preneoplasia to lung adenocarcinoma. Study outcomes and limitations: From normal lung to invasive adenocarcinoma, top clone frequencies appeared to decrease.

Clones were sequenced by immunoSEQ multiplex PCR, and TCRdb holds only the in-frame ones, with some missing. Of under 3,500 clones in the sample, roughly 80% are singletons; the top ten hold roughly 5%. The V end was cut by 1 base, the J end by 8 bases, with 14 bases between. From germline, CDR1 is SGHVS and CDR2 FQNEAQ. CDR3 length: 14 amino acids. The sequenced sample consisted of FFPE invasive lung adenocarcinoma tissue. This TCR was recovered from a person aged 55 to 79 with invasive lung adenocarcinoma. This sequence joins TRBV7-8 and TRBJ1-1, with D perhaps TRBD1 (6 bases). The CDR3 here is CASSLGLGGPEAFF. The CDR3 nucleotides are TGTGCCAGCAGCTTAGGGTTGGGGGGCCCCGAAGCTTTCTTT.